The source of this TCR beta chain is a study of T cell responses to AZD1222 COVID-19 vaccine. Whole-study findings and limits: Mostly white British, mostly female donors; authors suggested clonal diversity may be underestimated. No repertoire was sampled before or during the peak T cell response, only after it.

Some clones are missing from TCRdb's copy, which holds only in-frame ones; the method was immunoSEQ multiplex PCR. The sample consists of about 100,000 clones, roughly 91% of them appearing once. A remark on this clone: Its antigen is unknown.

Germline V gene sequence: CDR1 LNHDA, CDR2 SQIVND (reference sequence). Trimming removed 3 bases from V and 5 bases from J; junction bases left unmatched: 2. This CDR3 has 13 amino acids. The input for sequencing was peripheral blood, taken on day 0 of AZD1222 vaccination. This sequence was found in an adult in good health. The J gene is TRBJ1-2, the V gene TRBV19; 8 bases fit TRBD1. CDR3 loop: CASSIGQGYGYTF. The CDR3, as DNA: TGTGCCAGTAGTATTGGACAGGGTTATGGCTACACCTTC.